This T cell receptor beta chain was profiled in a study of shared clonotypes between healthy human individuals. Study in general: The study enrolled a couple of women and a few men aged 18 to 49. Study results and caveats: It was the non-shared clonotypes that had lower generation probabilities than clonotypes shared by all four donors. Though the depth was large, rarefaction showed that sorted-subset sequencing was incomplete.

For this clone: Its specificity is not known.

Replicate PCRs for sorted subsets used about 200 ng DNA; this equaled 30,000 to 35,000 T cell genomes. TCRdb's copy holds only in-frame clones and misses some; the assay was immunoSEQ multiplex PCR. The data show about 2 million clones, with 95% seen just once and around 0.13% held by the top ten. V trimming: 0 bases; J trimming: 4 bases; junction bases outside the gene matches: 9. The CDR3 has 16 amino acids. Looked up from germline, CDR1 is SGHRS and CDR2 is YFSETQ. Sequenced sample: naive CD4+ T cells sorted from blood. Subset reported: CD45RA+ positively selected. The TCR was taken from a man aged 18 to 29 in good health. V usage is TRBV5-1 and J usage is TRBJ2-5, with TRBD1 matching over 7 bases. Written as DNA, the CDR3 is TGCGCCAGCAGCTTGGGAGGGCCTACAGGGGCAGAGACCCAGTACTTC. It is translated as CASSLGGPTGAETQYF. Full variable domain (rest looked up from reference TRBV5-1 and TRBJ2-5): KAGVTQTPRYLIKTRGQQVTLSCSPISGHRSVSWYQQTPGQGLQFLFEYFSETQRNKGNFPGRFSGRQFSNSRSEMNVSTLELGDSALYLCASSLGGPTGAETQYFGPGTRLLVL.